This T cell receptor beta chain was sequenced for a study of metastatic and nonmetastatic thyroid tumors. Study conclusions and caveats: Benign nodules were reported to have significantly lower TCR beta diversity than malignant thyroid tumors, in blood and tumor.

Under the authors' procedure: Using the CDR3 differences seen across clinicopathological groups, the authors built a distant-metastasis classifier for papillary thyroid cancer, which was meant to discriminate distant-metastatic patients. TCRdb redid the clone calls on the PCR reads using MiXCR. The V and J calls were determined by TCRdb, not by the authors. The data show about 22,000 clones, with 13% to 15% seen just once and 13% to 15% held by the top ten. The entire patient cohort was treatment-naive prior to thyroid surgery. This clone occurred many times. What it recognizes is unknown. The sequencing input was tumor tissue. The receptor was isolated from a female donor with papillary thyroid cancer or a benign thyroid nodule (not recorded which). Some clones in this sample may be carry-over from other donors' samples.

The CDR3, as DNA: TGTGCCAGCAGCGAGGCTAGCGGGAGGCACAATGAGCAGTTCTTC. This codes for CASSEASGRHNEQFF. The chain carries TRBV7-3 and TRBJ2-1, with 11 bases matching TRBD2. This CDR3 comprises 15 residues. With 5 bases clipped from V and 5 bases from J, the junction kept 5 bases outside the gene matches. The germline V gene has CDR1 SGHTA and CDR2 FQGTGA.